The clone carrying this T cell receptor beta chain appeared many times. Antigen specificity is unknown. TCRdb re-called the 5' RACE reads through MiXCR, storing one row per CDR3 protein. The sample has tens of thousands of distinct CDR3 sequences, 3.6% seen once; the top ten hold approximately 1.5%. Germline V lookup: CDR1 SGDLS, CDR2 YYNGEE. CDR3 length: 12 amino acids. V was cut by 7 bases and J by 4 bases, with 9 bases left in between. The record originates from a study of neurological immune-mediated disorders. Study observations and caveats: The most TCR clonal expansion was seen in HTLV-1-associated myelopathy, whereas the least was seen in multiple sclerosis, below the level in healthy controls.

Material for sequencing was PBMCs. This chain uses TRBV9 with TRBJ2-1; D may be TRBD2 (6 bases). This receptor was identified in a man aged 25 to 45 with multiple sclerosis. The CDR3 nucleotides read TGTGCCAGCGGGGACTCGTACAATGAGCAGTTCTTC. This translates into CASGDSYNEQFF.